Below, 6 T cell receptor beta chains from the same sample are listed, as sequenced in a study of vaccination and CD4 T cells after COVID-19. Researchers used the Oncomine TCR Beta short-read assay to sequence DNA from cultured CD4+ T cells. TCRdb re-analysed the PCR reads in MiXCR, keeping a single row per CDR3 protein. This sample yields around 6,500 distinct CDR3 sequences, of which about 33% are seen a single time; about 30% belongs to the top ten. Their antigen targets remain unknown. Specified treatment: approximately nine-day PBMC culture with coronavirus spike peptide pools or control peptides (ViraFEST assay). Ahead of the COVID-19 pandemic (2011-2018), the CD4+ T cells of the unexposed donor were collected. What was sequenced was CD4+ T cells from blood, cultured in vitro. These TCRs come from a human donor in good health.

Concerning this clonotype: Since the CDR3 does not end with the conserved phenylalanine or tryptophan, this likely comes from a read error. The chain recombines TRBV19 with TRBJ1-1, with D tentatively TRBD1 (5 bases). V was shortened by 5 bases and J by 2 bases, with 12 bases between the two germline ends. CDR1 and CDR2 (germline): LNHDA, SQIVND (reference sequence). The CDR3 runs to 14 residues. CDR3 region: CASSPGRGNTEAFL. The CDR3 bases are TGTGCCAGTAGTCCGGGGAGGGGAAACACTGAAGCTTTCCTT.

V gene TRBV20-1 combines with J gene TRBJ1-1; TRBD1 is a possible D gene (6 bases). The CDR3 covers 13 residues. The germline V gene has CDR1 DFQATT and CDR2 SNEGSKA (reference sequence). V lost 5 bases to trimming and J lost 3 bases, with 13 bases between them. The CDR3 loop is CSADRPWYTEAFF. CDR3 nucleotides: TGCAGTGCTGACAGGCCCTGGTACACTGAAGCTTTCTTT.

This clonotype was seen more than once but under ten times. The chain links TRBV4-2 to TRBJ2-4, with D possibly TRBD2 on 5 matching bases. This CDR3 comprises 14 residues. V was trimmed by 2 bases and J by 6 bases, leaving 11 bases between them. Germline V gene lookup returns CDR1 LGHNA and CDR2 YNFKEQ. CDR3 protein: CASSQSDAGNIQYF. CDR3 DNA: TGTGCCAGCAGCCAATCTGACGCGGGAAACATTCAGTACTTC.

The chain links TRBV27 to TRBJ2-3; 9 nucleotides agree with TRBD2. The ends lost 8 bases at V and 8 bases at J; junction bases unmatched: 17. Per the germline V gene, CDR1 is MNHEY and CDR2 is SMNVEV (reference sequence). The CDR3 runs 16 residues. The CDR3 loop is CASYPVASGESRTQYF. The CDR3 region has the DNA TGTGCCAGCTACCCGGTGGCTAGCGGGGAATCGCGTACGCAGTATTTT.

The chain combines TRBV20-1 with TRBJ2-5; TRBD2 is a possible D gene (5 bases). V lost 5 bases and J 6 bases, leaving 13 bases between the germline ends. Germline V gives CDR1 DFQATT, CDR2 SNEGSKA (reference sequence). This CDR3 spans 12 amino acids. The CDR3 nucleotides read TGCAGTGCTCGTCATGGGGAGAAGACCCAGTACTTC. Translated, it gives CSARHGEKTQYF.

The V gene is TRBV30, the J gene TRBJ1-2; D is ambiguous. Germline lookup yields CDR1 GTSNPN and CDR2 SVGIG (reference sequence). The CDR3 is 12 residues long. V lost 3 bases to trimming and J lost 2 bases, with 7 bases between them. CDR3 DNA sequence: TGTGCCTGGAGCCCTAGGAACTATGGCTACACCTTC. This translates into CAWSPRNYGYTF.